This T cell receptor (beta chain) comes out of a study of OX40 agonist ivuxolimab in advanced cancers. Study background: The dose of intravenous ivuxolimab that patients received every 2 weeks ranged from 0.01 to 10 mg/kg. Those enrolled were approximately 87% male, with a mean age of approximately 60 years and ages from about 20 to 80.

Germline V gene data show CDR1 as LNHNV and CDR2 as YYDKDF (reference sequence). The CDR3 consists of 14 residues. The ends were cut back, 0 bases at V and 7 bases at J, with 9 bases in the middle. Sequencing used immunoSEQ multiplex PCR; TCRdb keeps in-frame clones, though not all of them. The sample includes fewer than 70,000 clones, approximately 80% of them seen just once. Patients were excluded for autoimmune disease history or systemic immunosuppression. Blood sampling took place at baseline, cycle 4 day 1, and cycle 7 day 1. The material was CD4+ or CD8+ T cells sorted from blood, obtained in a trial of the OX40 agonist ivuxolimab. J is TRBJ1-4 and V is TRBV15, with D uncertain. This clonotype originated in an adult with an advanced solid tumor such as melanoma, head and neck, liver or kidney cancer. CDR3 DNA: TGTGCCACCAGCAGAGAGGTAGATCGTGAAAAACTGTTTTTT. Protein product: CATSREVDREKLFF.